The 25 T cell receptor beta chains below come from one sample, sequenced in a study of spatial heterogeneity in lung cancer. From the 5' RACE reads, TCRdb called clonotypes with MiXCR, one entry per CDR3 protein. Here the sample spans approximately 70,000 distinct CDR3 sequences, approximately 9% being singletons. Time point here: blood at routine non-recurrence follow-up after resection. The source was PBMCs, collected at follow-up. The receptors shown here come from a female donor with early-stage non-small cell lung cancer.

This clonotype was seen at least ten times. This chain links TRBV7-8 with TRBJ1-4; 7 positions match TRBD1. The CDR3 length is 17 residues. V trimming: 0 bases; J trimming: 0 bases; junction bases outside the gene matches: 4. The germline gives CDR1 SGHVS, CDR2 FQNEAQ. DNA for the CDR3: TGTGCCAGCAGCTTAGCAATGACAGGGCCAACTAATGAAAAACTGTTTTTT. Protein: CASSLAMTGPTNEKLFF.

This clonotype has only a few counts. The CDR3 loop reads CASSLAGLAGSSYEQYF. The CDR3 region has the DNA TGCGCCAGCAGCTTGGCCGGACTAGCGGGAAGCTCCTACGAGCAGTACTTC. The V and J genes are TRBV5-1 and TRBJ2-7; 12 nucleotides agree with TRBD2. From germline, CDR1 is SGHRS and CDR2 YFSETQ. J was trimmed by 0 bases and V by 0 bases; bases with no gene match: 4. CDR3 length: 17 amino acids.

The rearrangement uses TRBV5-1 and TRBJ1-2; the D gene is possibly TRBD1 (6 bases). CDR3 length equals 15 residues. Trimming took 0 bases from V and 2 from J, leaving 11 bases between them. Germline CDR1 reads SGHRS; CDR2 reads YFSETQ. Written as DNA, the CDR3 is TGCGCCAGCAGCTTGGACAGGGTCGCGAACTATGGCTACACCTTC. Protein: CASSLDRVANYGYTF.

The table lists this clonotype with many counts. This chain joins TRBV2 and TRBJ2-2; D is possibly TRBD2 (5 bases). CDR1 SNHLY and CDR2 FYNNEI come from the germline V gene. This CDR3 has 12 amino acids. V shed 9 bases and J shed 7 bases, with 12 bases lying between them. The CDR3 spells CASLERHGELFF. CDR3 bases: TGTGCCAGTTTAGAGCGGCACGGGGAGCTGTTTTTT.

Regarding this clonotype: A much bigger clone sits one base away, suggesting this may be a read error. This chain uses TRBV7-9 with TRBJ1-1; tentatively, D is TRBD1 (5 bases). This CDR3 is built from 11 residues. From germline, CDR1 is SEHNR and CDR2 FQNEAQ (reference sequence). CDR3 sequence (DNA): TGTACCAGCAGCTCCTACAGGGAAGCTTTCTTT. This codes for CTSSSYREAFF. Together with reference TRBV7-9 and TRBJ1-1, the CDR3 gives the full variable domain: DTGVSQNPRHKITKRGQNVTFRCDPISEHNRLYWYRQTLGQGPEFLTYFQNEAQLEKSRLLSDRFSAERPKGSFSTLEIQRTEQGDSAMYLCTSSSYREAFFGQGTRLTVV.

This clonotype was observed a few times. The V gene is TRBV12-2, the J gene TRBJ1-3. TRBV12-2 is noted as a pseudogene. The CDR3 loop spans 14 amino acids. The CDR3 bases are TGTGCAAGTCGCTTAGGGAACCCTGGAAACACCATATATTTT. Amino acids: CASRLGNPGNTIYF.

Ten or more counts support this clonotype. The chain employs TRBV12-3 or TRBV12-4 and TRBJ1-5; perhaps TRBD1 as D (5 bases). V was pared by 3 bases and J by 0 bases, with 18 bases between. The length of the CDR3 is 18 residues. DNA of the CDR3: TGTGCCAGCAGTTTTCATCGAATTGCGACAGATAGCAATCAGCCCCAGCATTTT. Translating it yields CASSFHRIATDSNQPQHF.

This clonotype was observed a handful of times. The chain combines TRBV28 with TRBJ2-2, with 7 nucleotides matching TRBD1. The V gene end was trimmed by 6 bases and the J gene end by 1 base; junction bases not matched to a gene: 2. The CDR3 spans 14 residues. Germline-derived CDR1 and CDR2 are MDHEN and SYDVKM. DNA of the CDR3: TGTGCCAGCAGAGGGGGCTGGAACACCGGGGAGCTGTTTTTT. It codes for CASRGGWNTGELFF. Combining the CDR3 with reference TRBV28 and TRBJ2-2 gives the whole variable domain DVKVTQSSRYLVKRTGEKVFLECVQDMDHENMFWYRQDPGLGLRLIYFSYDVKMKEKGDIPEGYSVSREKKERFSLILESASTNQTSMYLCASRGGWNTGELFFGEGSRLTVL.

This clonotype was seen repeatedly, ten times or more. The junction departs from germline at one end; a sequencing error may be responsible. The rearrangement links TRBV7-7 to TRBJ2-3, with D possibly being TRBD1 (6 bases). CDR1 and CDR2 (germline): SSHAT, FNYEAQ (reference sequence). There are 13 residues in the CDR3. CDR3 bases: TGTGCTAGCAGCCCAGGGGTCTCAGATACGCAGTATTTT. Its translation is CASSPGVSDTQYF.

The chain joins TRBV19 to TRBJ2-2; D not resolved. Per the germline V gene, CDR1 is LNHDA and CDR2 is SQIVND (reference sequence). There are 14 residues in the CDR3. The V gene lost 5 bases and the J gene lost 4 bases, with 11 bases spanning the gap. This chain's CDR3 is CASSFGWFTGELFF. DNA for the CDR3: TGTGCCAGTAGTTTCGGGTGGTTCACCGGGGAGCTGTTTTTT.

This clonotype was counted ten times or more. The chain employs TRBV6-5 and TRBJ2-1; 10 positions match TRBD2. V shed 0 bases, J shed 3 bases, and the junction held 2 bases outside the gene matches. From germline, CDR1 is MNHEY and CDR2 SVGAGI. The CDR3 spans 16 residues. CDR3: CASSYSASGSYNEQFF. DNA of the CDR3: TGTGCCAGCAGTTACTCCGCTAGCGGGAGCTACAATGAGCAGTTCTTC.

At least ten counts were recorded for this clonotype. The chain employs TRBV4-1 and TRBJ2-1; TRBD2 matches at 9 bases. The germline gives CDR1 MGHRA, CDR2 YSYEKL. The CDR3 is made up of 19 amino acids. J lost 5 bases, V lost 4 bases, and 18 bases had no gene match. CDR3 residues: CASSLRNLIIAGAHNEQFF. The CDR3 DNA sequence: TGCGCCAGCAGCCTTAGAAATCTTATTATAGCGGGAGCCCACAATGAGCAGTTCTTC.

V usage is TRBV18 and J usage is TRBJ2-7; D is undetermined. V gave up 3 bases and J gave up 1 base, with 13 bases separating them. Germline CDR1 reads KGHSH; CDR2 reads LQKENI. The CDR3 is 15 amino acids. DNA of the CDR3: TGTGCCAGCTCACCGGTACTGGGCGGATCCTACGAGCAGTACTTC. This translates into CASSPVLGGSYEQYF.

At least ten counts were recorded for this clonotype. This chain connects TRBV19 to TRBJ2-3; D is ambiguous. Germline-derived CDR1 and CDR2 are LNHDA and SQIVND (reference sequence). The CDR3 spans 15 residues. Trimming removed 3 bases from V and 0 bases from J, with 10 bases in between. CDR3 DNA sequence: TGTGCCAGTAGTATTTATATGGCGAGCACAGATACGCAGTATTTT. This translates into CASSIYMASTDTQYF.

This clonotype has at least ten counts. J is TRBJ2-4 and V is TRBV7-9; D gene ambiguous. Germline CDR1 reads SEHNR; CDR2 reads FQNEAQ (reference sequence). The CDR3 has 14 residues. Trimming took off 5 bases at V and 0 bases at J, with 8 bases between the two ends. Here the CDR3 reads CASSPQLAKNIQYF. CDR3 bases: TGTGCCAGCAGCCCCCAGTTAGCCAAAAACATTCAGTACTTC.

Written as DNA, the CDR3 is TGCAGTGCCTTTTGGGGGGGGCCGGCAGATACGCAGTATTTT. It encodes CSAFWGGPADTQYF. V and J are TRBV20-1 and TRBJ2-3, with D possibly matching TRBD2 (7 bases). Germline V gives CDR1 DFQATT, CDR2 SNEGSKA (reference sequence). The CDR3 contains 14 residues. Trimming removed 6 bases from V and 4 bases from J, with 17 bases in between.

This clonotype came up a few times. The chain combines TRBV3-1 with TRBJ2-1, with D possibly TRBD2 on 6 matching bases. Germline CDR1 LGHDT, CDR2 YNNKEL (reference sequence). V lost 4 bases, J lost 5 bases, and 12 bases lay in between. The CDR3 is 14 residues long. CDR3 bases: TGTGCCAGCAGCCTCTTCGGGAGAAACAATGAGCAGTTCTTC. As protein: CASSLFGRNNEQFF.

This clonotype was seen more than once but under ten times. The V call is TRBV7-3, the J call TRBJ1-1; 7 bases line up with TRBD1. Germline V gene sequence: CDR1 SGHTA, CDR2 FQGTGA. V lost 5 bases, J lost 5 bases, and 5 bases stayed unmatched. This CDR3 spans 13 amino acids. The CDR3 region has the DNA TGTGCCAGCAGCCAGACAGGGAAGACTGAAGCTTTCTTT. Translating it yields CASSQTGKTEAFF.

This clonotype was observed a handful of times. The V gene is TRBV19, the J gene TRBJ2-1; D is possibly TRBD2 (6 bases). V was cut by 5 bases and J by 5 bases, with 22 bases left in between. Germline CDR1 LNHDA, CDR2 SQIVND (reference sequence). The CDR3 has 17 amino acids. CDR3 region: CASSLGGRGREHNEQFF. The CDR3 DNA reads TGTGCCAGTAGTCTCGGTGGAAGGGGACGGGAGCACAATGAGCAGTTCTTC.

This clonotype was seen repeatedly, ten times or more. The chain recombines TRBV20-1 with TRBJ2-3; D uncertain. The V and J ends lost 6 bases and 2 bases respectively, with 3 bases between them. CDR1 and CDR2 from the germline V gene are DFQATT and SNEGSKA (reference sequence). The CDR3 length is 10 residues. CDR3 coding DNA: TGCAGTGCGGCCACAGATACGCAGTATTTT. Protein sequence: CSAATDTQYF.

This clonotype was found many times. The chain joins TRBV7-2 to TRBJ2-5; no definite D call. V lost 1 base to trimming and J lost 2 bases, with 5 bases between them. The V gene's germline CDR1 is SGHTA and CDR2 FQGNSA. The CDR3 sequence is 13 residues long. Written as DNA, the CDR3 is TGTGCCAGCAGCTTAGGGCAGCAAGAGACCCAGTACTTC. Residues: CASSLGQQETQYF.

This clonotype was seen many times. V usage is TRBV7-2 and J usage is TRBJ2-5; 10 bases match TRBD2. The germline V gene has CDR1 SGHTA and CDR2 FQGNSA. This CDR3 is 15 amino acids long. With V trimmed by 5 bases and J by 5 bases, 8 bases remained unmatched. This chain's CDR3 is CASSRTSGDGETQYF. Here the CDR3 DNA reads TGTGCCAGCAGCCGGACTAGCGGAGATGGGGAGACCCAGTACTTC.

In its sample, this clonotype was seen once. A much larger clone lies a single base off, so this may be a read error. This chain connects TRBV5-1 to TRBJ2-7, with 8 bases lining up with TRBD1. Germline V gene lookup returns CDR1 SGHRS and CDR2 YFSETQ. The CDR3 is made up of 12 amino acids. With V trimmed by 7 bases and J by 5 bases, 5 bases remained unmatched. The CDR3 DNA sequence: TGCGCCAGCTACCTGGACAGGGACGAGCAGTACTTC. Translation: CASYLDRDEQYF.

This clonotype was found a few times. This chain connects TRBV7-3 to TRBJ1-5; D unclear. The germline V gene encodes CDR1 SGHTA and CDR2 FQGTGA. Trimming took 5 bases from V and 8 from J, leaving 13 bases between them. This CDR3 is 13 amino acids long. The CDR3 nucleotides are TGTGCCAGCAGCGCCACATTCCGGGAGCCCCAGCATTTT. It translates to CASSATFREPQHF.

This clonotype has ten or more counts. This chain links TRBV3-1 with TRBJ2-2, with D perhaps matching TRBD2 (6 bases). V lost 1 base and J 3 bases, leaving 6 bases between the germline ends. CDR1 is LGHDT, CDR2 YNNKEL, per germline (reference sequence). The CDR3 contains 14 residues. The CDR3 reads CASSQAGDTGELFF. The CDR3 bases are TGTGCCAGCAGCCAAGCGGGAGACACCGGGGAGCTGTTTTTT.